The 24 T cell receptor beta chains given below trace back to one sample, sequenced in a study of blood T cell repertoires in COVID-19. Some clones are missing from TCRdb's copy, which holds only in-frame ones; the method was immunoSEQ multiplex PCR. The sample holds around 250,000 clones, about 83% seen once. Source material: peripheral blood. These TCRs come from a man aged 35 to 55 with active or convalescent COVID-19.

The chain is built from TRBV7-9 and TRBJ1-1; no clear D gene. This CDR3 region has 13 residues. Trimming shortened V by 2 bases and J by 4 bases, and 8 bases separated the two germline ends. Germline-derived CDR1 and CDR2 are SEHNR and FQNEAQ (reference sequence). The CDR3 nucleotides read TGTGCCAGCAGCTTATCCGGGGTCACTGAAGCTTTCTTT. Translated, it gives CASSLSGVTEAFF.

V and J are TRBV24-1 and TRBJ1-2; D possibly corresponds to TRBD1 (6 bases). The CDR3 contains 12 residues. V gave up 9 bases and J gave up 6 bases, with 13 bases separating them. The germline CDR1 and CDR2 sequences are KGHDR and SFDVKD. The CDR3 here is CATSGTSNGYTF. The CDR3 DNA reads as TGTGCCACCTCCGGGACAAGTAATGGCTACACCTTC.

This clone was seen just once. The rearrangement uses TRBV3-1 (or the pseudogene TRBV3-2) and TRBJ1-2; TRBD1 agrees at 8 bases. V shed 4 bases and J 4 bases; nucleotides not matched to a gene: 5. Germline V gene sequence: CDR1 LGHDT, CDR2 YNNKEL (reference sequence). The CDR3 is 14 amino acids. The CDR3 sequence is CASSRGQGSYGYTF. As DNA, the CDR3 is TGTGCCAGCAGCCGCGGACAGGGCTCCTATGGCTACACCTTC.

V is TRBV11-3 and J is TRBJ1-1; no reliable D call. Germline V gene lookup returns CDR1 SGHNT and CDR2 YENEEA. The CDR3 loop spans 15 amino acids. Deletions cut 2 bases from V and 5 bases from J, with 15 bases between. DNA for the CDR3: TGTGCCAGCAGCTTACATGAAATGGGCACGACTGAAGCTTTCTTT. Amino acids: CASSLHEMGTTEAFF.

The chain joins TRBV25-1 to TRBJ2-1; D remains unclear. The CDR3 covers 13 residues. CDR1 MGHDK and CDR2 SYGVNS come from the germline V gene. V shed 3 bases and J shed 12 bases, with 15 bases lying between them. The CDR3 DNA follows: TGTGCCAGCAGTGACAACTTGGGTCCAGGGCAGTTCTTC. It yields the protein CASSDNLGPGQFF.

The chain employs TRBV19 and TRBJ1-4, with 10 bases aligning to TRBD1. Germline CDR1 and CDR2: LNHDA and SQIVND (reference sequence). This CDR3 is built from 14 residues. The V and J ends lost 6 bases and 8 bases, in that order; junction bases with no gene match: 6. The CDR3 loop is CASSKGTGDEKLFF. In DNA form, the CDR3 reads TGTGCCAGTAGCAAGGGGACAGGGGACGAAAAACTGTTTTTT.

This chain connects TRBV6-1 to TRBJ1-1, with a possible D match to TRBD1 (6 bases). The CDR3 covers 14 residues. Trimming shortened V by 5 bases and J by 2 bases, and 12 bases separated the two germline ends. From germline, CDR1 is MNHNS and CDR2 SASEGT. CDR3 sequence: CASSWDTQNTEAFF. DNA of the CDR3: TGTGCCAGCAGTTGGGACACTCAAAACACTGAAGCTTTCTTT.

This clone occurred once. The rearrangement joins TRBV30 to TRBJ2-3, with TRBD1 matching over 9 bases. The trim removed 0 bases at V and 3 bases at J, leaving 4 bases unmatched. Germline V gives CDR1 GTSNPN, CDR2 SVGIG (reference sequence). The CDR3 loop spans 15 amino acids. The CDR3 coding sequence is TGTGCCTGGAGTGTAGTGACAGGGGGTACAGATACGCAGTATTTT. Translating it yields CAWSVVTGGTDTQYF.

For this clone: The same CDR3 arises from other DNA sequences in this sample as well. The chain couples TRBV20-1 to TRBJ1-2; D not certain. The CDR3 totals 11 residues. Trimming cost V 3 bases and J 5 bases, with 7 bases left between them. Germline V CDR1 and CDR2: DFQATT, SNEGSKA (reference sequence). CDR3 protein: CSAREDYGYTF. The CDR3 bases are TGCAGTGCTAGGGAGGATTATGGCTACACCTTC.

The sample holds one count of this clone. V and J are TRBV11-3 and TRBJ1-2, with 7 bases fitting TRBD1. The CDR3 runs to 14 residues. J gave up 2 bases and V 3 bases, and 3 bases lay outside the gene matches. Germline CDR1 reads SGHNT; CDR2 reads YENEEA. CDR3 nucleotide sequence: TGTGCCAGCAGCTTCGCGGGACAGAACTATGGCTACACCTTC. Translation: CASSFAGQNYGYTF.

The chain employs TRBV29-1 and TRBJ2-7; 10 nucleotides match TRBD1. The junction had 2 bases not matched to a gene; V was cut back by 4 bases and J by 2 bases. The CDR3 sequence is 13 residues long. Germline V gives CDR1 SQVTM, CDR2 ANQGSEA. CDR3 coding DNA: TGCAGCGTTGGAGGGACAGGGGCCTACGAGCAGTACTTC. It specifies CSVGGTGAYEQYF.

The chain employs TRBV3-1 (or the pseudogene TRBV3-2) and TRBJ1-3; D ambiguous. Germline loops: CDR1 LGHDT, CDR2 YNNKEL (reference sequence). This CDR3 has 13 residues. With 4 bases removed from V and 6 bases from J, the gap between germline ends came to 10 bases. The chain's CDR3 is CASSREGTNTIYF. As DNA, the CDR3 is TGTGCCAGCAGCCGGGAGGGAACAAACACCATATATTTT.

The genes are TRBV19 and TRBJ1-2; TRBD1 matches at 7 bases. This CDR3 is built from 15 residues. From germline, CDR1 is LNHDA and CDR2 SQIVND (reference sequence). The trim removed 1 base at V and 4 bases at J, leaving 6 bases unmatched. The CDR3 protein is CASSIAADRVYGYTF. The CDR3 nucleotides read TGTGCCAGTAGTATAGCGGCTGACAGGGTCTATGGCTACACCTTC.

The chain employs TRBV6-5 and TRBJ1-6; weak D call: TRBD1 (5 bases). Germline V gene lookup returns CDR1 MNHEY and CDR2 SVGAGI. Trimming took 3 bases from V and 7 from J, leaving 13 bases between them. This CDR3 contains 15 residues. The CDR3 region is CASSYIQGGNSPLHF. The CDR3 DNA reads as TGTGCCAGCAGTTATATCCAGGGTGGCAATTCACCCCTCCACTTT.

The chain combines TRBV7-2 with TRBJ2-2; D remains ambiguous. With 5 bases removed from V and 7 bases from J, the gap between germline ends came to 5 bases. Per germline, CDR1 SGHTA and CDR2 FQGNSA. The CDR3 extends over 11 amino acids. The CDR3 here is CASSPLGELFF. The CDR3 region has the DNA TGTGCCAGCAGCCCCCTCGGGGAGCTGTTTTTT.

The chain is built from TRBV5-4 and TRBJ2-1; 8 nucleotides match TRBD2. The CDR3 runs 16 residues. Germline lookup yields CDR1 SGHNT and CDR2 YYREEE (reference sequence). V gave up 0 bases and J gave up 2 bases; unmatched junction bases: 4. CDR3 DNA sequence: TGTGCCAGCAGCTTGGGGACTAGCAATACCTACAATGAGCAGTTCTTC. Its translation is CASSLGTSNTYNEQFF. Full variable domain (outside the CDR3, taken from reference TRBV5-4 and TRBJ2-1): ETGVTQSPTHLIKTRGQQVTLRCSSQSGHNTVSWYQQALGQGPQFIFQYYREEENGRGNFPPRFSGLQFPNYSSELNVNALELDDSALYLCASSLGTSNTYNEQFFGPGTRLTVL.

This rearrangement joins TRBV7-6 to TRBJ2-5, with 9 bases lining up with TRBD1. Trimming cost V 4 bases and J 4 bases; bases outside gene matches: 10. Germline V gene lookup returns CDR1 SGHVS and CDR2 FNYEAQ. CDR3 length: 16 residues. The CDR3 loop is CASSSTAGTGRETQYF. The DNA of the CDR3 is TGTGCCAGCAGCTCAACCGCCGGGACAGGGAGAGAGACCCAGTACTTC.

This clone was seen more than once but under ten times. The chain uses TRBV18 and TRBJ2-2, with D possibly matching TRBD1 (6 bases). The V gene's germline CDR1 is KGHSH and CDR2 LQKENI. Trimming took 3 bases from V and 4 from J, leaving 15 bases between them. The CDR3 runs 16 residues. CDR3 nucleotide sequence: TGTGCCAGCTCACCTTTCAGGGGCAGAGCCACCGGGGAGCTGTTTTTT. It yields the protein CASSPFRGRATGELFF. Looking up the rest from reference TRBV18 and TRBJ2-2 gives the full variable domain: NAGVMQNPRHLVRRRGQEARLRCSPMKGHSHVYWYRQLPEEGLKFMVYLQKENIIDESGMPKERFSAEFPKEGPSILRIQQVVRGDSAAYFCASSPFRGRATGELFFGEGSRLTVL.

This chain connects TRBV5-4 to TRBJ2-7; TRBD2 matches 7 bases. In germline, CDR1 is SGHNT, CDR2 YYREEE (reference sequence). The CDR3 sequence is 14 residues long. V dropped 7 bases and J dropped 4; count of bases not matched to a gene: 11. CDR3 region: CASQKAAGAYEQYF. The CDR3 nucleotides read TGTGCCAGCCAAAAAGCGGCGGGAGCTTACGAGCAGTACTTC.

This clone was seen only once. The rearrangement joins TRBV11-2 to TRBJ2-5; TRBD2 matches 7 bases. V shed 1 base and J 2 bases; nucleotides not matched to a gene: 13. The CDR3 spans 18 residues. Germline loops: CDR1 SGHAT, CDR2 FQNNGV. The CDR3 DNA reads TGTGCCAGCAGCTTAGGAGGGGTGCTCGGGGGGTGGCAAGAGACCCAGTACTTC. Protein sequence: CASSLGGVLGGWQETQYF. Full variable domain (missing parts from reference TRBV11-2 and TRBJ2-5): EAGVAQSPRYKIIEKRQSVAFWCNPISGHATLYWYQQILGQGPKLLIQFQNNGVVDDSQLPKDRFSAERLKGVDSTLKIQPAKLEDSAVYLCASSLGGVLGGWQETQYFGPGTRLLVL.

This clone was observed a handful of times. The rearrangement joins TRBV7-9 to TRBJ1-1, with no clear D. Germline V gives CDR1 SEHNR, CDR2 FQNEAQ (reference sequence). This CDR3 is built from 14 residues. Trimming shortened V by 5 bases and J by 5 bases, and 15 bases separated the two germline ends. CDR3 bases: TGTGCCAGCAGCCGAGGCCTGGTAGAAACTGAAGCTTTCTTT. This sequence encodes CASSRGLVETEAFF.

This chain connects TRBV18 to TRBJ1-1; D is possibly TRBD1 (6 bases). Trimming removed 6 bases from V and 3 bases from J, with 17 bases in between. Germline V gene data show CDR1 as KGHSH and CDR2 as LQKENI. The CDR3 spans 15 residues. CDR3 region: CASSPLQGGYTEAFF. The CDR3 DNA reads TGTGCCAGCTCGCCTTTACAGGGTGGGTACACTGAAGCTTTCTTT.

This chain connects TRBV11-3 to TRBJ1-2; 9 positions match TRBD1. Germline loops: CDR1 SGHNT, CDR2 YENEEA. The CDR3 has 14 residues. Trimming cost V 5 bases and J 4 bases; bases outside gene matches: 5. The chain's CDR3 is CASSQQGAIYGYTF. The CDR3 DNA follows: TGTGCCAGCAGCCAACAGGGGGCCATCTATGGCTACACCTTC.

The chain carries TRBV5-1 and TRBJ1-4; D perhaps matches TRBD1 (6 bases). Trimming cost V 1 base and J 6 bases, with 10 bases left between them. The CDR3 extends over 14 amino acids. CDR1 is SGHRS and CDR2 is YFSETQ in the germline V gene. The CDR3, as DNA: TGCGCCAGCAGCTTGCGGGGGGCAGATGAAAAACTGTTTTTT. This translates into CASSLRGADEKLFF.